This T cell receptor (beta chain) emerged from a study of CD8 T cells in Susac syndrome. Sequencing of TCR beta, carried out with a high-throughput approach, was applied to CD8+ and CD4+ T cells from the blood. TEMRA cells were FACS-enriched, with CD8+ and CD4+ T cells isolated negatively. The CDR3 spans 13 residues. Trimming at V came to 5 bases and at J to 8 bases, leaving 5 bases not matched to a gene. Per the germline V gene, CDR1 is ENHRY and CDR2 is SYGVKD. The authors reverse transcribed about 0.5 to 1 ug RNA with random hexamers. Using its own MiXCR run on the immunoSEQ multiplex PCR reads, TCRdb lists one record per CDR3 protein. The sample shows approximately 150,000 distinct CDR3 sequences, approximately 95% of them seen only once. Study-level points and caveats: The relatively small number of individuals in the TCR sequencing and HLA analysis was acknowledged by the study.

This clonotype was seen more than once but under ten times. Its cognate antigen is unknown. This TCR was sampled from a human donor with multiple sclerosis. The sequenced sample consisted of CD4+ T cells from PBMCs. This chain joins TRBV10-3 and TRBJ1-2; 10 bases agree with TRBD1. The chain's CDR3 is CAISPGQGQGYTF. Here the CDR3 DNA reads TGTGCCATCAGTCCGGGACAGGGGCAGGGCTACACCTTC.